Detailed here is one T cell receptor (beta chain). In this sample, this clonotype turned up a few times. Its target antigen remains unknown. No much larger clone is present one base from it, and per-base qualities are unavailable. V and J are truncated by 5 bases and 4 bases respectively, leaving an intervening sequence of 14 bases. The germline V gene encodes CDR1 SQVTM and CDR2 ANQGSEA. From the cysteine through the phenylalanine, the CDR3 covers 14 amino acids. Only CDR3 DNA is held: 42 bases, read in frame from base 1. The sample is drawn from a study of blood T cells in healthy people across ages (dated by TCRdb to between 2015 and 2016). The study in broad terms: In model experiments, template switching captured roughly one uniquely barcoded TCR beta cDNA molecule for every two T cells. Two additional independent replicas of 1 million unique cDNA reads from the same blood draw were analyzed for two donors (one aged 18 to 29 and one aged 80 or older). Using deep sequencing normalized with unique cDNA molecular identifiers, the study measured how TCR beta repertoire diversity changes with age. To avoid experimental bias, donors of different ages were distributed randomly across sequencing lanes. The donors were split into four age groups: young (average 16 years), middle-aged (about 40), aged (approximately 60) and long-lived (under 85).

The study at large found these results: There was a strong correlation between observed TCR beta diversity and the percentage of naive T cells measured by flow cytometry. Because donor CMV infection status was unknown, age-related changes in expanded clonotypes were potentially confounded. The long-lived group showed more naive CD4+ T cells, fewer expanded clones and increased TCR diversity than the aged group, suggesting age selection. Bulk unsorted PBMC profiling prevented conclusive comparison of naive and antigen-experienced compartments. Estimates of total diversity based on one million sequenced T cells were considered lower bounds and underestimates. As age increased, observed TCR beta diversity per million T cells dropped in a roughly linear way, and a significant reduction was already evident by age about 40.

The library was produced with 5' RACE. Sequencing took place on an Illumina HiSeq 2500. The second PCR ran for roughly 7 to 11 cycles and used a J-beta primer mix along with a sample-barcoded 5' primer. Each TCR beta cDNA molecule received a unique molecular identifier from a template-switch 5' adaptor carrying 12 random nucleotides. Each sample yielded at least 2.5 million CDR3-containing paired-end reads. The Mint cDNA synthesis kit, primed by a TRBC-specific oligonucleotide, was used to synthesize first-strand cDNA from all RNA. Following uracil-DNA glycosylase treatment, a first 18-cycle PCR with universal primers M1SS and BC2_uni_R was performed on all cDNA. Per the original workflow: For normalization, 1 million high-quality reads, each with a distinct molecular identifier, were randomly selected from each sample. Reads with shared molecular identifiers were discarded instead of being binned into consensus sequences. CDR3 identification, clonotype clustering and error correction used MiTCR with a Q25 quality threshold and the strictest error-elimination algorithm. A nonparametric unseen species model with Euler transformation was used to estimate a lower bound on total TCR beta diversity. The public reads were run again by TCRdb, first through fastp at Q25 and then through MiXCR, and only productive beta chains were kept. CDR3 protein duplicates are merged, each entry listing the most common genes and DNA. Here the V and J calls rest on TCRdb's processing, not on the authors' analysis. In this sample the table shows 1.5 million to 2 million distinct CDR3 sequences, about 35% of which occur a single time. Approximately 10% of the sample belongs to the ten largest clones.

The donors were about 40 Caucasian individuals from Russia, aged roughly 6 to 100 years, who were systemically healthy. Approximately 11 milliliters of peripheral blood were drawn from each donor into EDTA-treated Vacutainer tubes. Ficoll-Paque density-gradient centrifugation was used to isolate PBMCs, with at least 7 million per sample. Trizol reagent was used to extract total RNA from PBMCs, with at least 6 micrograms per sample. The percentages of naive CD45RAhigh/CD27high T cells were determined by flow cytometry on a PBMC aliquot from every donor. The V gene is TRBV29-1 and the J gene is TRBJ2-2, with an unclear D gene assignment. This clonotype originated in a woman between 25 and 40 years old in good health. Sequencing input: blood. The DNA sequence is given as TGCAGCGTTTCCTCGCCCGTCAGCACCGGGGAGCTGTTTTTT. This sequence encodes CSVSSPVSTGELFF.